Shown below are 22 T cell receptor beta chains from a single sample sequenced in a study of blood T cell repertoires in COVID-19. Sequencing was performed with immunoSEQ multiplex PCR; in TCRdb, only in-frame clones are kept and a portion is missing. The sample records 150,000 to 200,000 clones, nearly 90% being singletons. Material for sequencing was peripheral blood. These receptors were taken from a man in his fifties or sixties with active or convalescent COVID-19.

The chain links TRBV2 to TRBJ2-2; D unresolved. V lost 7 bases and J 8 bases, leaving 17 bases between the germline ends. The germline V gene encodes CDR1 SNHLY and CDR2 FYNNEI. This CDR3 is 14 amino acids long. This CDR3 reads CASTMQTVEGELFF. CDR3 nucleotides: TGTGCCAGCACTATGCAAACGGTCGAGGGGGAGCTGTTTTTT.

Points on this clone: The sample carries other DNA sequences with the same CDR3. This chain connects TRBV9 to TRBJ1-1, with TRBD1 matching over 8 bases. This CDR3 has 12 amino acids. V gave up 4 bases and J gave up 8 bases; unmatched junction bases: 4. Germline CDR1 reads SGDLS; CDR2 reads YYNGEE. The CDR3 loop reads CASSPRTGEAFF. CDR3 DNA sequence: TGTGCCAGCAGCCCTCGGACAGGGGAAGCTTTCTTT.

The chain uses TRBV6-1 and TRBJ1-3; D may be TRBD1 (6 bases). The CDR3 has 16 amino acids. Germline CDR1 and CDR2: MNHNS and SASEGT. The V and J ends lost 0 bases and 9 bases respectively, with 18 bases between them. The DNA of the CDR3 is TGTGCCAGCAGTGAAGCGGGGTTGGGGGCCCAAGGCACCATATATTTT. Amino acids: CASSEAGLGAQGTIYF.

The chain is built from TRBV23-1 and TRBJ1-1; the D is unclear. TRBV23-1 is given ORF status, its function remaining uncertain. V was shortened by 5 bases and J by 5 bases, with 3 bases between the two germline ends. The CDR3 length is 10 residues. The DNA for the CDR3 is TGCGCCAGCAGTATAACTGAAGCTTTCTTT. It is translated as CASSITEAFF.

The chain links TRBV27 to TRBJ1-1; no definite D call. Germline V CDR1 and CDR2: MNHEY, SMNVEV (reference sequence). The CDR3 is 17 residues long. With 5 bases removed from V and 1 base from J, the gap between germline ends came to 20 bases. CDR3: CASSPNPLGRTNTEAFF. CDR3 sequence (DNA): TGTGCCAGCAGTCCGAACCCATTAGGGAGAACGAACACTGAAGCTTTCTTT.

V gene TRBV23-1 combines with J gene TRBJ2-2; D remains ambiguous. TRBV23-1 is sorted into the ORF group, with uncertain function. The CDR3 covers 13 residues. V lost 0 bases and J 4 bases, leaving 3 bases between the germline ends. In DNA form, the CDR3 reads TGCGCCAGCAGTCAATCCAGCACCGGGGAGCTGTTTTTT. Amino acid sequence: CASSQSSTGELFF.

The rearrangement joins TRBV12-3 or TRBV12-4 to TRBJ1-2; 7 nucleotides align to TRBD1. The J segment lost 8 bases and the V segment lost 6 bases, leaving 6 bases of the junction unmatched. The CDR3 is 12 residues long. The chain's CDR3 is CASSPQGYGYTF. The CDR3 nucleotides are TGTGCCAGCAGCCCACAGGGGTACGGCTACACCTTC.

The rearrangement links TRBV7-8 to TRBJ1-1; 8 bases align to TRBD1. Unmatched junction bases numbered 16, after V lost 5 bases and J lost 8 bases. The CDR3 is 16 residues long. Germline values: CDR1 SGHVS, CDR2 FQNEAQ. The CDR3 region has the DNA TGTGCCAGCAGCCCCCTACCGCTCGACAGGGGACGGGAAGCTTTCTTT. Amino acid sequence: CASSPLPLDRGREAFF.

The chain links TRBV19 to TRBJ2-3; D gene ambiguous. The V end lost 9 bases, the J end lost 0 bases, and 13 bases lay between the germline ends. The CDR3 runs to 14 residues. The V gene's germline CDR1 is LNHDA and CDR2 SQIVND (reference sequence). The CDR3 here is CASTPSLSTDTQYF. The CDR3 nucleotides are TGTGCCAGCACCCCCAGTCTGAGCACAGATACGCAGTATTTT.

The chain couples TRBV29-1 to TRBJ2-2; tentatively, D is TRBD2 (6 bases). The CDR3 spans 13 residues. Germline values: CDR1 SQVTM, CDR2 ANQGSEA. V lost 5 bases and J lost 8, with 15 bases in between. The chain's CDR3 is CSVQEGLAGELFF. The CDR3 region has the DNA TGCAGCGTTCAGGAGGGGTTAGCGGGGGAGCTGTTTTTT.

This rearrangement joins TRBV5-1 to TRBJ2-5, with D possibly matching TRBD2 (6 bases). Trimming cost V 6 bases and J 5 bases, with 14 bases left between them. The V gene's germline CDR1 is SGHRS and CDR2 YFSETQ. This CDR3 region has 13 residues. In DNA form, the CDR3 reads TGCGCCAGCACCATTAGCGGAGGGGAGACCCAGTACTTC. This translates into CASTISGGETQYF.

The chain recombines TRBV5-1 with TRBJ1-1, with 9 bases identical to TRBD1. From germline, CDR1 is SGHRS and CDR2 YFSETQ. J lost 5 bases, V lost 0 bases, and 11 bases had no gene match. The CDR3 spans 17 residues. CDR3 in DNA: TGCGCCAGCAGCTTGGGGGCTAACAGGGGGCGCCGGACTGAAGCTTTCTTT. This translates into CASSLGANRGRRTEAFF.

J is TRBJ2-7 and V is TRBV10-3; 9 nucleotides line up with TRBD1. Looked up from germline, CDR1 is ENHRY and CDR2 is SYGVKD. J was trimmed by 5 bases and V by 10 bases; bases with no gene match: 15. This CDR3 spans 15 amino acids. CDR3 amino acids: CATIPDRGMVHEQYF. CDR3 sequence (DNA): TGTGCCACGATTCCCGACAGGGGGATGGTCCACGAGCAGTACTTC.

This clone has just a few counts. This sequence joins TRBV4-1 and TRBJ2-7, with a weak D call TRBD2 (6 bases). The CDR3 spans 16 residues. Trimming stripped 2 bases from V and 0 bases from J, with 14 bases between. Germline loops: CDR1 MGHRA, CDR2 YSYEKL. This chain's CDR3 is CASSQSRGTSSYEQYF. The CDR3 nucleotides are TGCGCCAGCAGCCAAAGTCGGGGGACGTCCTCCTACGAGCAGTACTTC.

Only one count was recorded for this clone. This CDR3 is CASNRLAGAPSTDTQYF. CDR3 sequence (DNA): TGTGCCAGTAATCGACTAGCGGGGGCCCCTAGCACAGATACGCAGTATTTT. V and J are TRBV19 and TRBJ2-3, with 12 bases aligning to TRBD2. CDR1 is LNHDA, CDR2 SQIVND, per germline (reference sequence). The CDR3 loop spans 17 amino acids. Trimming removed 7 bases from V and 0 bases from J; junction bases left unmatched: 8.

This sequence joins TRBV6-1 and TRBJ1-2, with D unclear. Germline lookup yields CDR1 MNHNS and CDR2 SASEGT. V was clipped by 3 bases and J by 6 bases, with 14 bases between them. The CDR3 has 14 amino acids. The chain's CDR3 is CASSDVNGNNGYTF. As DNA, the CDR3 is TGTGCCAGCAGTGATGTGAACGGGAACAATGGCTACACCTTC.

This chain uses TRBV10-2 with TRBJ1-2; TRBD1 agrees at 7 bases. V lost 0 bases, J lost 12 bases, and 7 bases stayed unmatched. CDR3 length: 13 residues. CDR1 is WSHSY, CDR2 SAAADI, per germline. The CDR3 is CASSESRQGGHTF. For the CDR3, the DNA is TGCGCCAGCAGTGAGTCGAGGCAGGGGGGCCACACCTTC.

The chain's CDR3 is CASSLSKQKTYEQYF. CDR3 nucleotides: TGTGCCAGCAGTTTATCGAAACAGAAAACTTACGAGCAGTACTTC. V and J are TRBV27 and TRBJ2-7; unclear D gene. The CDR3 consists of 15 residues. Germline V gene lookup returns CDR1 MNHEY and CDR2 SMNVEV (reference sequence). Trimming removed 0 bases at V and 4 bases at J, with 13 bases between.

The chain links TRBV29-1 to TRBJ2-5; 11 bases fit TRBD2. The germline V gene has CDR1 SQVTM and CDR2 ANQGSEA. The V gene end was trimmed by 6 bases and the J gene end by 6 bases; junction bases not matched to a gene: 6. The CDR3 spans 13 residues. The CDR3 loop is CSVLSGGAQTQYF. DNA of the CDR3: TGCAGCGTACTTAGCGGGGGGGCGCAGACCCAGTACTTC.

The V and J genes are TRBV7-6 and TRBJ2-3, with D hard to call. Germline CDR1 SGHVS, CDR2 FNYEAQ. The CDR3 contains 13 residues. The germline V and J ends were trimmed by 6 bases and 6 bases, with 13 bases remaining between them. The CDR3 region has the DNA TGTGCCAGCAGTTTCCCATCGGTTGATACGCAGTATTTT. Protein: CASSFPSVDTQYF. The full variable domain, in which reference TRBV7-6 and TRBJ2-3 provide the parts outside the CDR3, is GAGVSQSPRYKVTKRGQDVALRCDPISGHVSLYWYRQALGQGPEFLTYFNYEAQQDKSGLPNDRFSAERPEGSISTLTIQRTEQRDSAMYRCASSFPSVDTQYFGPGTRLTVL.

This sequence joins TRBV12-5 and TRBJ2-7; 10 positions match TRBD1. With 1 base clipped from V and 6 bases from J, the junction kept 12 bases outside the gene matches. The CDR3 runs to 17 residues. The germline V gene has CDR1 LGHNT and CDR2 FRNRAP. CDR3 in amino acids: CASGLAPPGQGLVEQYF. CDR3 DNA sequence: TGTGCTAGTGGTTTGGCCCCACCGGGACAGGGGTTAGTCGAGCAGTACTTC.

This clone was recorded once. This CDR3 is CTSSRQTGTSGGGGQYF. The CDR3 DNA sequence: TGCACCAGCAGCCGACAAACCGGGACTAGCGGGGGCGGGGGTCAGTATTTT. This chain uses TRBV1 with TRBJ2-3; the D call in the table, TRBD2, was not verified against the DNA. TRBV1 counts as a pseudogene. This CDR3 contains 17 residues.